This TCR beta chain is drawn from a study of blood T cell repertoires in COVID-19. For the study at large: Acute-phase and convalescent COVID-19 samples originated in the United States, Italy and Spain. The analysed material was cDNA or gDNA that came from T cells, B-cell-depleted T cells, or PBMCs.

The Seattle patients joined while their infection was active and were tracked longitudinally afterward. Generated by immunoSEQ multiplex PCR, the TCRdb table keeps only in-frame clones and is missing some. The table has about 170,000 clones, 84% seen once. The CDR3 has 15 amino acids. Losses at the gene ends were 7 bases for V and 6 bases for J; bases not matched to a gene: 7. CDR1 is SGDLS and CDR2 is YYNGEE in the germline V gene. The sequence derives from an elderly woman with COVID-19, enrolled during active disease. The chain couples TRBV9 to TRBJ2-1; 13 nucleotides align to TRBD2. Sequencing was performed on peripheral blood. This CDR3 reads CASGTSGNHGNEQFF. In DNA, the CDR3 is TGTGCCAGCGGGACTAGCGGGAATCACGGCAATGAGCAGTTCTTC.